This T cell receptor beta chain was recorded in a study of control samples from healthy donors and cancer patients. Assay: immunoSEQ multiplex PCR; the TCRdb copy retains only in-frame clones and omits some. Of approximately 80,000 clones in the sample, around nine tenths were seen once. The sequence was collected from a woman aged 45 to 65 in good health. Sequenced sample: blood.

The CDR3 loop is CASSLQGAQNTEAFF. CDR3 nucleotide sequence: TGCGCCAGCAGCTTACAGGGGGCCCAGAACACTGAAGCTTTCTTT. The chain recombines TRBV5-1 with TRBJ1-1; 9 bases match TRBD1. With V trimmed by 2 bases and J by 1 base, 3 bases remained unmatched. This CDR3 is built from 15 residues. Germline V gene lookup returns CDR1 SGHRS and CDR2 YFSETQ. The entire variable domain, with the rest obtained from reference TRBV5-1 and TRBJ1-1, is as follows: KAGVTQTPRYLIKTRGQQVTLSCSPISGHRSVSWYQQTPGQGLQFLFEYFSETQRNKGNFPGRFSGRQFSNSRSEMNVSTLELGDSALYLCASSLQGAQNTEAFFGQGTRLTVV.